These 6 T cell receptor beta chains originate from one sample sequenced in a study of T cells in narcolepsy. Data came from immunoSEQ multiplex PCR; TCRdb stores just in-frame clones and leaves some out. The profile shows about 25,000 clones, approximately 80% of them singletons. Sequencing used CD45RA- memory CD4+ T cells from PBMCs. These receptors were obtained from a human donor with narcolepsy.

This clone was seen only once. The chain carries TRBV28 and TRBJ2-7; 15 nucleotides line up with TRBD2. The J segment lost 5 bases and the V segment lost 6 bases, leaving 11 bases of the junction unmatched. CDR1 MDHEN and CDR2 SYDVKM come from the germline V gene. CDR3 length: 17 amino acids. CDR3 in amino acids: CASSPRTSGRAVHEQYF. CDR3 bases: TGTGCCAGCAGCCCCCGGACTAGCGGGAGGGCCGTACACGAGCAGTACTTC.

CDR3: CTSGPRTDYYEQYF. The CDR3 DNA follows: TGCACCAGTGGACCGAGGACGGATTACTACGAGCAGTACTTC. The gene calls are TRBV1 and TRBJ2-7. TRBV1 is classified as a pseudogene. This CDR3 spans 14 amino acids.

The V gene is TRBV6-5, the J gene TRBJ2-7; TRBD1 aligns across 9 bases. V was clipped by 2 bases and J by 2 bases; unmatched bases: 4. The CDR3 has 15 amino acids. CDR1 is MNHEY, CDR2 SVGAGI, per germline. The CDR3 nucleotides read TGTGCCAGCAGTTACCGGGGACAGGGTACCTACGAGCAGTACTTC. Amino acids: CASSYRGQGTYEQYF.

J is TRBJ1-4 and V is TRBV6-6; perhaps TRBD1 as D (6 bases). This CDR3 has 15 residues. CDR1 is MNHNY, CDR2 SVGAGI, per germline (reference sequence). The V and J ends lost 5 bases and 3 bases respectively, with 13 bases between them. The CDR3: CASSPGQSANEKLFF. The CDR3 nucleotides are TGTGCCAGCAGTCCCGGACAGTCAGCTAATGAAAAACTGTTTTTT.

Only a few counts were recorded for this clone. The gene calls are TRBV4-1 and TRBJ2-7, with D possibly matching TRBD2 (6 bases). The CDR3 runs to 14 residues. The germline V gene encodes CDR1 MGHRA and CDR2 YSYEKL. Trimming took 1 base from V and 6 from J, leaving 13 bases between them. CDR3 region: CASSQVGRQGEQYF. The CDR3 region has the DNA TGCGCCAGCAGCCAAGTGGGGAGGCAGGGCGAGCAGTACTTC.

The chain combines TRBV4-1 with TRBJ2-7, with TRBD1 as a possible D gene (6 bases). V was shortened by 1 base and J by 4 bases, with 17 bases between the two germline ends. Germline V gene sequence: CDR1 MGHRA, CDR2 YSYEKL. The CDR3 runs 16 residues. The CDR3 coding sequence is TGCGCCAGCAGCCAAGGACGTTACCGGGACACTTACGAGCAGTACTTC. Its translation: CASSQGRYRDTYEQYF.